The present T cell receptor beta chain was sequenced within a study of response to subunit inactivated influenza vaccine. CDR1 and CDR2 from the germline V gene are MNHNS and SASEGT. V was clipped by 9 bases and J by 4 bases, with 10 bases between them. The length of the CDR3 is 12 residues. TCRdb analysed the RT-PCR reads with MiXCR anew, one entry per CDR3 protein. This table holds fewer than 600,000 distinct CDR3 sequences, more than 7% found once. Sequenced here: PBMCs from blood, sampled about 23 months after vaccination. This receptor was obtained from a man aged 45-69 years who received an inactivated influenza vaccine. The J gene is TRBJ1-5, the V gene TRBV6-1, with D possibly being TRBD1 (6 bases). The CDR3 nucleotides are TGTGCCAGTACAGGGATAAATCAGCCCCAGCATTTT. Translating gives CASTGINQPQHF.